This T cell receptor (beta chain) is drawn from a study of CDR3 diversity in severe acne. The CDR3 runs to 15 residues. V was clipped by 0 bases and J by 3 bases; unmatched bases: 3. CDR1 is SGHRS and CDR2 is YFSETQ in the germline V gene. A single record per CDR3 protein comes from TCRdb applying MiXCR to the PCR reads. This table has more than 70,000 distinct CDR3 sequences, under 55% appearing once. Sample: blood. The V and J genes are TRBV5-1 and TRBJ2-1, with 7 bases fitting TRBD2. The TCR sequence derives from a male donor with severe acne vulgaris. The CDR3: CASSLVGGIYNEQFF. CDR3 DNA: TGCGCCAGCAGCTTGGTGGGAGGGATCTACAATGAGCAGTTCTTC. Full variable domain (outside the CDR3, taken from reference TRBV5-1 and TRBJ2-1): KAGVTQTPRYLIKTRGQQVTLSCSPISGHRSVSWYQQTPGQGLQFLFEYFSETQRNKGNFPGRFSGRQFSNSRSEMNVSTLELGDSALYLCASSLVGGIYNEQFFGPGTRLTVL.